This is a list of T cell receptor beta chains from one sample in a study of T cell repertoires in cytomegalovirus infection. A single record per CDR3 protein comes from TCRdb applying MiXCR to the reads. The sample holds about 130,000 distinct CDR3 sequences, 8.8% seen once. The sample taken for sequencing was PBMCs. Receptors were obtained from a human donor in good health (CMV status not recorded). Some clones in this sample may be carry-over from other donors' samples. CDR3s include the opening cysteine and the closing phenylalanine or tryptophan.

j_call v_call cdr3_aa
TRBJ1-1 TRBV11-2 CASSLDRADEAFF
TRBJ2-7 TRBV7-2 CASSFGQVNYEQYF
TRBJ2-1 TRBV29-1 CSAKDRGDYNEQFF
TRBJ1-2 TRBV3-1 CASSHPGGRYGYTF
TRBJ2-1 TRBV29-1 CSVKSPANEQFF
TRBJ1-1 TRBV2 CATYGVELMNTEAFF
TRBJ2-3 TRBV5-1 CASSLVSSRSWPTDTQYF
TRBJ2-3 TRBV27 CASSLEGFTDTQYF
TRBJ2-2 TRBV12-3/TRBV12-4 CASSPRGLMSTGELFF
TRBJ2-6 TRBV20-1 CSASPTGAGANVLTF
TRBJ2-3 TRBV28 CASIKTGITDTQYF
TRBJ2-5 TRBV12-3/TRBV12-4 CASTVRGKTQYF
TRBJ2-3 TRBV19 CASRTHGSTDTQYF
TRBJ1-1 TRBV10-3 CAISDLGTGGTEAFF
TRBJ1-1 TRBV3-1 CASSQIGGGSEAFF
TRBJ2-3 TRBV7-2 CASTLWSTDTQYF
TRBJ1-3 TRBV2 CASRGQNPTGNTIYF
TRBJ1-1 TRBV12-3/TRBV12-4 CASSLAAPGLGTEAFF
TRBJ2-1 TRBV4-1 CASSQEVSGLYNEQFF
TRBJ2-7 TRBV11-2 CASRGETGVREQYF
TRBJ2-1 TRBV4-1 CASSQVSGDSYNEQFF
TRBJ2-5 TRBV28 CASSPEGSEEKGETQYF
TRBJ1-2 TRBV7-8 CASSLDERDGYGYTF
TRBJ1-3 TRBV7-2 CASSLLPGQLRNTIYF
TRBJ2-1 TRBV29-1 CSVERGNEQFF
TRBJ1-2 TRBV6-1 CASSEVAGNYGYTF
TRBJ2-5 TRBV7-9 CASSFNRAVGETQYF